This TCR beta chain is from a study of glioma-infiltrating T cells. Study conclusions and caveats: Above-expected tissue-blood divergence occurred in all gliomas, most in low-grade ones.

Amplification of TCR alpha and beta CDR3 regions from RNA used iRepertoire nested multiplex PCR. TCRdb called the multiplex PCR reads again in MiXCR, with one record for every CDR3 protein. The sample records under 150,000 distinct CDR3 sequences, approximately 26% being singletons. Note on this clonotype: As yet, its antigen is unknown. This may be a read error: a much more frequent sequence differs by one nucleotide.

CDR3 length equals 12 residues. Per the germline V gene, CDR1 is KGHDR and CDR2 is SFDVKD. The trim removed 5 bases at V and 7 bases at J, leaving 3 bases unmatched. The sequenced sample consisted of glioma tissue, nonneoplastic brain tissue, or PBMCs (not recorded which). The TCR was taken from a human donor with low-grade glioma or glioblastoma, undergoing nonglioma brain surgery, or in good health (not recorded which). The chain combines TRBV24-1 with TRBJ2-5; 7 bases align to TRBD1. CDR3 in DNA: TGTGCCACCAGTGTACAGGGGTGGACCCAGTACTTC. It translates to CATSVQGWTQYF.